These 11 T cell receptor beta chains originate from one sample sequenced in a study of shared clonotypes between healthy human individuals. Clones were read by immunoSEQ multiplex PCR, and TCRdb kept only the in-frame ones, dropping some. The repertoire consists of about 2 million clones, with around 95% occurring once and the leading ten covering more than 0.1%. Sequencing input: naive CD4+ T cells sorted from blood. Subset denoted: CD45RA+ positively selected. These receptors originate from a man younger than 35 in good health.

This rearrangement joins TRBV6-5 to TRBJ2-2; 13 positions match TRBD2. Germline V gene data show CDR1 as MNHEY and CDR2 as SVGAGI. The CDR3 extends over 15 amino acids. V lost 11 bases, J lost 4 bases, and 7 bases stayed unmatched. This CDR3 is CAAGLAGIGTGELFF. The CDR3 DNA reads as TGTGCCGCGGGACTAGCGGGAATAGGCACCGGGGAGCTGTTTTTT.

This chain's CDR3 is CASSHRFEQGYQPQHF. The CDR3 nucleotides read TGTGCCAGCTCACACCGCTTCGAACAGGGCTACCAGCCCCAGCATTTT. This rearrangement joins TRBV18 to TRBJ1-5, with TRBD1 as a possible D gene (6 bases). This CDR3 has 16 residues. Germline-derived CDR1 and CDR2 are KGHSH and LQKENI. The V and J ends lost 4 bases and 7 bases respectively, with 20 bases between them.

The chain combines TRBV5-8 with TRBJ1-1, with D hard to call. The CDR3 runs to 14 residues. Trimming cost V 0 bases and J 1 base, with 7 bases left between them. Germline V CDR1 and CDR2: SGHTS, YDEGEE. The CDR3 here is CASSLGVGNTEAFF. The CDR3 region has the DNA TGTGCCAGCAGCTTGGGAGTTGGGAACACTGAAGCTTTCTTT.

The chain combines TRBV28 with TRBJ2-7; D gene unclear. Germline values: CDR1 MDHEN, CDR2 SYDVKM. This CDR3 comprises 12 residues. V lost 8 bases and J lost 0, with 8 bases in between. CDR3 sequence reads: CASCRTSYEQYF. In nucleotides, the CDR3 is TGTGCCAGCTGTCGGACCTCCTACGAGCAGTACTTC.

The chain carries TRBV18 and TRBJ2-3; D is perhaps TRBD1 (5 bases). This CDR3 comprises 12 residues. The germline gives CDR1 KGHSH, CDR2 LQKENI. V was pared by 4 bases and J by 4 bases, with 6 bases between. The CDR3 sequence is CASSQQADTQYF. CDR3 nucleotides: TGTGCCAGCTCACAACAGGCAGATACGCAGTATTTT.

V gene TRBV10-3 combines with J gene TRBJ2-7; TRBD2 aligns across 8 bases. CDR1 is ENHRY, CDR2 SYGVKD, per germline. Trimming removed 10 bases from V and 0 bases from J; junction bases left unmatched: 8. This CDR3 is 14 amino acids long. CDR3 protein: CATGWREDSYEQYF. DNA of the CDR3: TGTGCCACCGGGTGGCGGGAGGACTCCTACGAGCAGTACTTC.

The J gene is TRBJ2-7, the V gene TRBV19, with TRBD1 identical over 8 bases. CDR3 size: 15 residues. The ends lost 5 bases at V and 4 bases at J; junction bases unmatched: 10. Germline assignment: CDR1 LNHDA and CDR2 SQIVND (reference sequence). This CDR3 reads CASSPRTGISYEQYF. CDR3 DNA: TGTGCCAGTAGTCCCAGGACAGGGATATCTTACGAGCAGTACTTC.

The chain couples TRBV30 to TRBJ2-7, with 9 bases identical to TRBD1. The V gene end was trimmed by 8 bases and the J gene end by 6 bases; junction bases not matched to a gene: 14. CDR1 GTSNPN and CDR2 SVGIG come from the germline V gene (reference sequence). The CDR3 spans 14 residues. The CDR3 DNA follows: TGTGCCATCTCGGGGACAGGGAGGGTCGGCGAGCAGTACTTC. It specifies CAISGTGRVGEQYF. Full variable domain (outside the CDR3, taken from reference TRBV30 and TRBJ2-7): SQTIHQWPATLVQPVGSPLSLECTVEGTSNPNLYWYRQAAGRGLQLLFYSVGIGQISSEVPQNLSASRPQDRQFILSSKKLLLSDSGFYLCAISGTGRVGEQYFGPGTRLTVT.

The genes are TRBV25-1 and TRBJ1-1; a weak D match, TRBD1 (5 bases). Trimming cost V 1 base and J 3 bases, with 12 bases left between them. Germline values: CDR1 MGHDK, CDR2 SYGVNS. CDR3 length: 15 residues. The CDR3 spells CASSESRGGDTEAFF. The CDR3 nucleotides are TGTGCCAGCAGTGAATCGAGGGGCGGAGACACTGAAGCTTTCTTT.

The chain has TRBV7-6 and TRBJ2-7; TRBD1 might be the D (5 bases). V lost 0 bases, J lost 6 bases, and 6 bases lay in between. The germline gives CDR1 SGHVS, CDR2 FNYEAQ. This CDR3 comprises 12 residues. In DNA form, the CDR3 reads TGTGCCAGCAGCTTAGCAGGGGCCGAGCAGTACTTC. This encodes CASSLAGAEQYF. The entire variable domain, with the rest obtained from reference TRBV7-6 and TRBJ2-7, is as follows: GAGVSQSPRYKVTKRGQDVALRCDPISGHVSLYWYRQALGQGPEFLTYFNYEAQQDKSGLPNDRFSAERPEGSISTLTIQRTEQRDSAMYRCASSLAGAEQYFGPGTRLTVT.

Notes on this clone: At one end, the junction sequence differs from germline, possibly due to a read error. The gene calls are TRBV5-8 and TRBJ1-3, with D uncertain. The CDR3 runs to 14 residues. Germline CDR1 and CDR2: SGHTS and YDEGEE. The CDR3 reads CASSLIEKRNAIYF. The CDR3 DNA reads as TGTGCCAGCAGCTTAATCGAAAAGAGAAACGCCATATATTTT. Complete variable domain (other parts from reference TRBV5-8 and TRBJ1-3): EAGVTQSPTHLIKTRGQQATLRCSPISGHTSVYWYQQALGLGLQFLLWYDEGEERNRGNFPPRFSGRQFPNYSSELNVNALELEDSALYLCASSLIEKRNAIYFGEGSWLTVV.